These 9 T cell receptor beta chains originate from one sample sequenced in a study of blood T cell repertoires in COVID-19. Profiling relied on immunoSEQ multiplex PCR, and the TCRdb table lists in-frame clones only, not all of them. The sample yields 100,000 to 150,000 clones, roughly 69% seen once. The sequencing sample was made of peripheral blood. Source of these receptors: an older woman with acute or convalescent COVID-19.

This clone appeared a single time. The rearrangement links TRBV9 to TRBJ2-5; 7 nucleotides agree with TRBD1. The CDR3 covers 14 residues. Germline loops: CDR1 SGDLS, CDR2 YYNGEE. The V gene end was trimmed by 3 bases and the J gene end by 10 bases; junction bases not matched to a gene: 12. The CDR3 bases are TGTGCCAGCAGCGAAGGGACAGCCCAAGGGATCCAGTACTTC. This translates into CASSEGTAQGIQYF.

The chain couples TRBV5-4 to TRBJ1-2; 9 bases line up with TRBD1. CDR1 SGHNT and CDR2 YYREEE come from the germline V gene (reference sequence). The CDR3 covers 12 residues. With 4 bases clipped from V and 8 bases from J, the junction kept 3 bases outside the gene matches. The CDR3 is CASSRDRVGYTF. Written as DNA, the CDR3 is TGTGCCAGCAGCCGGGACAGGGTGGGCTACACCTTC.

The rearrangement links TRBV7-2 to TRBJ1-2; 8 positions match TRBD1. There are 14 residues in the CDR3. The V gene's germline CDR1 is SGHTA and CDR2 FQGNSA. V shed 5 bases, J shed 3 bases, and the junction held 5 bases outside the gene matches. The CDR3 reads CASSRPDRDYGYTF. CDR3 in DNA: TGTGCCAGCAGCCGCCCGGACAGGGACTATGGCTACACCTTC. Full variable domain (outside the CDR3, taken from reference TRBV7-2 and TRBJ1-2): GAGVSQSPSNKVTEKGKDVELRCDPISGHTALYWYRQSLGQGLEFLIYFQGNSAPDKSGLPSDRFSAERTGGSVSTLTIQRTQQEDSAVYLCASSRPDRDYGYTFGSGTRLTVV.

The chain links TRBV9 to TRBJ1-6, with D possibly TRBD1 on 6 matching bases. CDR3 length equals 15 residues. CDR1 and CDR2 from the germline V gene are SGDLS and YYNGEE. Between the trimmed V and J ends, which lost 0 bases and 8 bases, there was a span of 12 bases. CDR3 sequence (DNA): TGTGCCAGCAGCGTAGAGGCCAGGGGTGATTCACCCCTCCACTTT. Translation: CASSVEARGDSPLHF.

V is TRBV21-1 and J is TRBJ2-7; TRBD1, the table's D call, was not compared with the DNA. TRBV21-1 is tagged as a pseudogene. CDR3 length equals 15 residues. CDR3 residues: CASSKPGQVNYEQYF. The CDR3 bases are TGTGCCAGCAGCAAACCGGGACAGGTCAACTACGAGCAGTACTTC.

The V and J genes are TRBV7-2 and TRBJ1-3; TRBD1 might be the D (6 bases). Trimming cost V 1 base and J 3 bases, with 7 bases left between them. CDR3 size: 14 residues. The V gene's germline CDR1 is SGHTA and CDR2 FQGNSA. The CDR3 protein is CASSLGRGGNTIYF. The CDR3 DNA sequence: TGTGCCAGCAGCTTAGGCAGGGGTGGAAACACCATATATTTT.

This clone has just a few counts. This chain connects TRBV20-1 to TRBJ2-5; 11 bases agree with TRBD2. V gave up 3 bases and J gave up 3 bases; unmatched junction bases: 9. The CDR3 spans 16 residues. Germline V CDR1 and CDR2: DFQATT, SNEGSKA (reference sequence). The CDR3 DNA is TGCAGTGCTAGTCCTAGCGGGGGGAGGGTAAAAGAGACCCAGTACTTC. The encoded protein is CSASPSGGRVKETQYF.

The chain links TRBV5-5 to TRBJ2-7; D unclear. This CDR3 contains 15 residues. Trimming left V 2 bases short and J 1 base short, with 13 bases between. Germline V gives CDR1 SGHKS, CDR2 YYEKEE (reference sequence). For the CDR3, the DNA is TGTGCCAGCAGCTTCTTCGTAACACCTTCCTACGAGCAGTACTTC. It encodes CASSFFVTPSYEQYF.

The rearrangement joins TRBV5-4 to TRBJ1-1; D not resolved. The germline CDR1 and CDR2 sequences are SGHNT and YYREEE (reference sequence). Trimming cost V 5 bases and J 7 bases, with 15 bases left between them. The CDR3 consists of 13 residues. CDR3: CASSTPGLNEAFF. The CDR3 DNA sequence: TGTGCCAGCAGTACCCCGGGGTTGAATGAAGCTTTCTTT.